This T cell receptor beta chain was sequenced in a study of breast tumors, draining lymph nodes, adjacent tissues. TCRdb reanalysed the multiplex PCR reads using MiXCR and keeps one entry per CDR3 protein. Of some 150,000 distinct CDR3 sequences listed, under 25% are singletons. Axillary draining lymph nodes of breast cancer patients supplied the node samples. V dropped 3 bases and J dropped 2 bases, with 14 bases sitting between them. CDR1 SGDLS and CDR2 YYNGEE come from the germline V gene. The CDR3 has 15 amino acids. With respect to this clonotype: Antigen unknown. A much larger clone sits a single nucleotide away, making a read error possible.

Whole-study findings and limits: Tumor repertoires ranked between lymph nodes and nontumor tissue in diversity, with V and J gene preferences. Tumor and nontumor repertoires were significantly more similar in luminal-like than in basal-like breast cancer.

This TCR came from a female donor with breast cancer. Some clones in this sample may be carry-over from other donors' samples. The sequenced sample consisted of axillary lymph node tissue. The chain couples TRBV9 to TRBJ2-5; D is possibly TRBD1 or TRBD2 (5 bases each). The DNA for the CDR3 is TGTGCCAGCAGCGCCGGGGCACCACCACAAGAGACCCAGTACTTC. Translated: CASSAGAPPQETQYF.